Listed below are T cell receptor beta chains from one sample, sequenced in a study of molecular identifiers for immune sequencing clone quantification. TCRdb redid the calling of the PCR reads with MiXCR, one entry per CDR3 protein. The data show about 65,000 distinct CDR3 sequences, under 20% seen once. The specimen sequenced was naive CD8+ T cells from blood, with Jurkat cell RNA spiked in. The receptors shown here come from a human donor in good health. Some libraries in this study had Jurkat cell RNA spiked in. Both conserved end residues are part of each CDR3. The D gene is left open where the match is weak. Not all rows give a size; the values are once, few, many and, for expanded clones, a class.

TRBV7-9	TRBJ2-7	many	NA	TGTGCCAGCAGCTTAGAAGGGGTAGCAGCCTACGAGCAGTACTTC	CASSLEGVAAYEQYF
TRBV20-1	TRBJ1-2	many	NA	TGCAGTGCTAGAGCGGGGAACTATGGCTACACCTTC	CSARAGNYGYTF
TRBV7-9	TRBJ2-7	NA	NA	TGTGCCAGCAGCCCATTCGCAGGGTCATCCTGGGAGCAGTACTTC	CASSPFAGSSWEQYF
TRBV6-5	TRBJ2-3	many	NA	TGTGCCAGCAGTTACGGGGACCCAGATACGCAGTATTTT	CASSYGDPDTQYF
TRBV10-2	TRBJ2-3	NA	TRBD2	TGCGCCACCCGGAAGTGGGCTAGCGGTATGTCTACGCAGTATTTT	CATRKWASGMSTQYF
TRBV11-2	TRBJ2-7	many	NA	TGTGCCAGCAGCTTTGGACTGGAGGGCCTCTTAACCGTGCAGTACTTC	CASSFGLEGLLTVQYF
TRBV7-9	TRBJ2-3	medium-sized	NA	TGTGCCAGCAGCACCACCGGGAGAAGCCCAGATACGCAGTATTTT	CASSTTGRSPDTQYF
TRBV19	TRBJ2-2	NA	NA	TGTGCCAGTAGTATTGGGACAATGAGCACCGGGGAGCTGTTTTTT	CASSIGTMSTGELFF
TRBV19	TRBJ1-6	many	TRBD1	TGTGCCAGTACCTGGACAGGGGGAGGTTCACCCCTCCACTTT	CASTWTGGGSPLHF
TRBV27	TRBJ1-3	NA	NA	TGTGCCTGCAGTGCCATTCCCCTAGGGCCGAACACCATATATTTT	CACSAIPLGPNTIYF
TRBV28	TRBJ2-7	many	TRBD2	TGTGCTACGGAGGGGAGGGACTTCAGGTACGAGCAGTACTTC	CATEGRDFRYEQYF
TRBV27	TRBJ2-3	many	NA	TGTGCGGCGGGAAGGGTCACAGATACGCAGTATTTT	CAAGRVTDTQYF
TRBV4-2	TRBJ1-4	many	TRBD1	TGTGCCAGCAGCCGGGACAGGGGTGAAAAACTGTTTTTT	CASSRDRGEKLFF
TRBV20-1	TRBJ2-2	many	NA	TGCAGTGCTAGAGATGGGGGCACCGGGGAGCTGTTTTTT	CSARDGGTGELFF
TRBV29-1	TRBJ2-5	NA	NA	TGCAGCGTTGAGGCCAAGGACCCTGCGGGGACCCAGTACTTC	CSVEAKDPAGTQYF
TRBV29-1	TRBJ2-1	many	TRBD2	TGCAGCGTTGAATTTTTGAGCGGGAGAGTCAATGAGCAGTTCTTC	CSVEFLSGRVNEQFF
TRBV25-1	TRBJ2-5	many	NA	TGTGCCGTACCTTCTACGGCGGTAGAGACCCAGTACTTC	CAVPSTAVETQYF
TRBV5-6	TRBJ2-5	many	NA	TGTGCCAGCAGCTTGGATCAGCCAGAGACCCAGTACTTC	CASSLDQPETQYF
TRBV6-5	TRBJ2-1	NA	NA	TGTGCCAGCAGTCCCAGGGACACCGTGCCCAATGAGCAGTTCTTC	CASSPRDTVPNEQFF
TRBV14	TRBJ2-3	many	NA	TGTGCCAGCACCTCAAGCTCCCGCAGCACAGATACGCAGTATTTT	CASTSSSRSTDTQYF
TRBV14	TRBJ2-1	NA	NA	TGTGCCAGCAACCTACAGGGTCACTCCTACAATGAGCAGTTCTTC	CASNLQGHSYNEQFF
TRBV4-1	TRBJ2-7	many	NA	TGCGCCAGCAGCCAAGGGGTGGATTACGAGCAGTACTTC	CASSQGVDYEQYF
TRBV7-9	TRBJ2-2	many	NA	TGTGCCAGCAGCCCGACAGAAAACACCGGGGAGCTGTTTTTT	CASSPTENTGELFF
TRBV11-1	TRBJ2-1	NA	NA	TGTGCCAGCAGCTTAGCGTACGCGGGAAGCTCCTACAATGAGCAGTCCTTC	CASSLAYAGSSYNEQSF